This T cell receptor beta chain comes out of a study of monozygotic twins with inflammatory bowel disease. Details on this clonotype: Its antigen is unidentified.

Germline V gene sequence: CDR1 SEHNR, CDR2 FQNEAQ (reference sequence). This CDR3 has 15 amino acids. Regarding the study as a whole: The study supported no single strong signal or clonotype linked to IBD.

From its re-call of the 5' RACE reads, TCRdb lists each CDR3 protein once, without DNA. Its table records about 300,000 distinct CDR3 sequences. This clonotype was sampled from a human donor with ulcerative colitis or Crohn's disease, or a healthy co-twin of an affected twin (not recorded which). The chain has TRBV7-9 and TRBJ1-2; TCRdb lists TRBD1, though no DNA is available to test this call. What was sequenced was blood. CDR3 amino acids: CASSLAPQGTYGYTF.